The 21 T cell receptor beta chains below come from one sample, sequenced in a study of blood T cell repertoires in COVID-19. Sequencing used immunoSEQ multiplex PCR; TCRdb keeps in-frame clones, though not all of them. The sample has some 130,000 clones; over 75% are singletons. Sequencing was done on a sample of peripheral blood. These receptors were obtained from a man aged 35 to 55 with active or convalescent COVID-19.

This clone came up a few times. V is TRBV7-2 and J is TRBJ2-7, with 7 bases aligning to TRBD1. The CDR3 has 14 residues. V dropped 5 bases and J dropped 2; count of bases not matched to a gene: 6. CDR1 SGHTA and CDR2 FQGNSA come from the germline V gene. CDR3 region: CASSTYGTAYEQYF. In DNA, the CDR3 is TGTGCCAGCAGCACCTACGGGACAGCCTACGAGCAGTACTTC.

The rearrangement joins TRBV2 to TRBJ1-1; 10 nucleotides line up with TRBD1. Germline V gene lookup returns CDR1 SNHLY and CDR2 FYNNEI. With V trimmed by 1 base and J by 11 bases, 4 bases remained unmatched. The CDR3 extends over 13 amino acids. CDR3 in amino acids: CASSEVWDRGAFF. The DNA of the CDR3 is TGTGCCAGCAGTGAAGTATGGGACAGGGGTGCTTTCTTT.

CDR3 nucleotides: TGTGCTAGTGGTTTGGTACGTTTTCTCGGGACAGGAGAGACCTACGAGCAGTACTTC. Its protein product is CASGLVRFLGTGETYEQYF. This chain connects TRBV12-5 to TRBJ2-7; 8 nucleotides line up with TRBD1. Germline loops: CDR1 LGHNT, CDR2 FRNRAP. Losses at the gene ends were 0 bases for V and 2 bases for J; bases not matched to a gene: 15. The CDR3 runs to 19 residues.

The chain links TRBV18 to TRBJ2-5; D remains unclear. In germline, CDR1 is KGHSH, CDR2 LQKENI. Trimming removed 6 bases from V and 2 bases from J, with 10 bases in between. The length of the CDR3 is 13 residues. The CDR3 region is CASSPNQQETQYF. The CDR3 DNA is TGTGCCAGCTCCCCAAACCAGCAAGAGACCCAGTACTTC. The variable domain in full, completed from reference TRBV18 and TRBJ2-5, reads NAGVMQNPRHLVRRRGQEARLRCSPMKGHSHVYWYRQLPEEGLKFMVYLQKENIIDESGMPKERFSAEFPKEGPSILRIQQVVRGDSAAYFCASSPNQQETQYFGPGTRLLVL.

The rearrangement links TRBV19 to TRBJ2-1; 9 bases match TRBD2. This CDR3 is 18 amino acids long. Trimming at V came to 5 bases and at J to 0 bases, leaving 11 bases not matched to a gene. Germline V CDR1 and CDR2: LNHDA, SQIVND (reference sequence). In nucleotides, the CDR3 is TGTGCCAGTAGTTTTCGAGCGGGGGGCCTGAGCTCCTACAATGAGCAGTTCTTC. Residues: CASSFRAGGLSSYNEQFF.

This clone was observed a few times. V and J are TRBV14 and TRBJ1-1; tentatively, D is TRBD1 (6 bases). The CDR3 length is 15 residues. Trimming took off 1 base at V and 5 bases at J, with 14 bases between the two ends. Germline V gene data show CDR1 as SGHDN and CDR2 as FVKESK. As DNA, the CDR3 is TGTGCCAGCAGCCAAGTTCTGGGGGCGAAAACTGAAGCTTTCTTT. It encodes CASSQVLGAKTEAFF.

V usage is TRBV12-5 and J usage is TRBJ2-3, with 9 positions matching TRBD1. This CDR3 has 16 amino acids. V trimming: 6 bases; J trimming: 2 bases; junction bases outside the gene matches: 9. Looked up from germline, CDR1 is LGHNT and CDR2 is FRNRAP. CDR3 sequence: CASGLQGAIATDTQYF. DNA for the CDR3: TGTGCTAGTGGGCTACAGGGGGCAATTGCCACAGATACGCAGTATTTT.

This clone turned up a few times. The chain joins TRBV6-5 to TRBJ1-2; TRBD1 aligns across 7 bases. The germline V gene encodes CDR1 MNHEY and CDR2 SVGAGI. The CDR3 extends over 15 amino acids. J gave up 8 bases and V 0 bases, and 9 bases lay outside the gene matches. Written as DNA, the CDR3 is TGTGCCAGCAGTTACTCGACAGGGACGGTCGTAGGCTACACCTTC. Protein: CASSYSTGTVVGYTF.

This clone was detected ten times or more. The chain recombines TRBV11-3 with TRBJ2-1, with TRBD2 as a possible D gene (6 bases). The V and J ends lost 2 bases and 7 bases respectively, with 15 bases between them. This CDR3 contains 15 residues. Per the germline V gene, CDR1 is SGHNT and CDR2 is YENEEA. The CDR3 reads CASSLSRASDNEQFF. The CDR3 bases are TGTGCCAGCAGCTTAAGTCGGGCTAGCGATAATGAGCAGTTCTTC.

The chain has TRBV5-5 and TRBJ2-7; unclear D gene. This CDR3 has 16 amino acids. V was trimmed by 4 bases and J by 4 bases, leaving 21 bases between them. CDR1 SGHKS and CDR2 YYEKEE come from the germline V gene (reference sequence). In DNA form, the CDR3 reads TGTGCCAGCAGCCCCCCGGTGAGCCATCACTTTTACGAGCAGTACTTC. This encodes CASSPPVSHHFYEQYF.

The chain couples TRBV7-9 to TRBJ1-6, with D perhaps TRBD1 (5 bases). This CDR3 comprises 14 residues. V was clipped by 2 bases and J by 8 bases, with 10 bases between them. Germline V gene lookup returns CDR1 SEHNR and CDR2 FQNEAQ (reference sequence). The CDR3 DNA reads TGTGCCAGCAGCTTACAGGGCTCGTATTCACCCCTCCACTTT. It encodes CASSLQGSYSPLHF.

This clone has a handful of counts. J is TRBJ2-1 and V is TRBV11-2; a possible D gene is TRBD1 (6 bases). CDR1 is SGHAT and CDR2 is FQNNGV in the germline V gene. The length of the CDR3 is 15 residues. V shed 4 bases and J shed 0 bases, with 10 bases lying between them. In nucleotides, the CDR3 is TGTGCCAGCAGCTCGGCACAGGGCTCCTACAATGAGCAGTTCTTC. This sequence encodes CASSSAQGSYNEQFF.

This sequence joins TRBV18 and TRBJ2-5, with TRBD1 as a possible D gene (5 bases). This CDR3 has 13 amino acids. Germline lookup yields CDR1 KGHSH and CDR2 LQKENI. The V and J ends lost 6 bases and 4 bases respectively, with 12 bases between them. CDR3 nucleotides: TGTGCCAGCTCTCCCCTAGGGGCAGAGACCCAGTACTTC. As protein: CASSPLGAETQYF.

The genes are TRBV12-3 or TRBV12-4 and TRBJ2-3; no clear D gene. This CDR3 has 12 amino acids. V was pared by 3 bases and J by 4 bases, with 5 bases between. CDR3 amino acids: CASSFSADTQYF. Written as DNA, the CDR3 is TGTGCCAGCAGTTTCAGCGCAGATACGCAGTATTTT.

The rearrangement links TRBV12-3 or TRBV12-4 to TRBJ1-2, with 8 bases that match TRBD1. Unmatched junction bases numbered 3, after V lost 2 bases and J lost 7 bases. CDR3 size: 13 residues. The CDR3 DNA follows: TGTGCCAGCAGTTTAATACAGGGGGGTGGCTACACCTTC. Translating gives CASSLIQGGGYTF.

The rearrangement links TRBV3-1 (or the pseudogene TRBV3-2) to TRBJ1-4, with D maybe TRBD1 (5 bases). The V end was cut by 7 bases, the J end by 8 bases, with 11 bases between. The CDR3 consists of 12 residues. CDR1 is LGHDT, CDR2 YNNKEL, per germline (reference sequence). CDR3: CASTGGGEKLFF. CDR3 nucleotides: TGTGCCAGCACCGGTGGGGGGGAAAAACTGTTTTTT.

The chain joins TRBV7-2 to TRBJ2-1; a weak D match, TRBD1 (5 bases). V was pared by 4 bases and J by 7 bases, with 20 bases between. The CDR3 extends over 16 amino acids. Per germline, CDR1 SGHTA and CDR2 FQGNSA. The CDR3 DNA reads TGTGCCAGCAGCTACCATCGAACGGGCTCAGGGAATGAGCAGTTCTTC. This encodes CASSYHRTGSGNEQFF.

The chain couples TRBV18 to TRBJ1-6; D is unresolved. Trimming left V 6 bases short and J 7 bases short, with 13 bases between. The length of the CDR3 is 14 residues. The germline V gene has CDR1 KGHSH and CDR2 LQKENI. The CDR3: CASSPQDGNSPLHF. CDR3 nucleotide sequence: TGTGCCAGCTCCCCCCAAGACGGGAATTCACCCCTCCACTTT.

This clone has a handful of counts. The CDR3 is CASSVEHPSGSDTQYF. The DNA of the CDR3 is TGTGCCAGCAGCGTAGAGCACCCCAGCGGGTCAGATACGCAGTATTTT. The V gene is TRBV9, the J gene TRBJ2-3, with D possibly being TRBD2 (6 bases). The CDR3 has 16 amino acids. Germline loops: CDR1 SGDLS, CDR2 YYNGEE. V lost 0 bases, J lost 4 bases, and 15 bases lay in between.

This clone turned up a few times. This chain uses TRBV5-1 with TRBJ2-3; 9 positions agree with TRBD2. This CDR3 contains 18 residues. Germline V gene lookup returns CDR1 SGHRS and CDR2 YFSETQ. V shed 3 bases, J shed 0 bases, and the junction held 11 bases outside the gene matches. CDR3 amino acids: CASSSGILAGESTDTQYF. CDR3 bases: TGCGCCAGCAGCTCCGGCATCTTAGCGGGGGAGAGCACAGATACGCAGTATTTT.

V is TRBV29-1 and J is TRBJ1-1; TRBD1 matches 7 bases. The germline V gene has CDR1 SQVTM and CDR2 ANQGSEA. This CDR3 has 11 amino acids. V dropped 5 bases and J dropped 4; count of bases not matched to a gene: 1. The CDR3 is CSVHRGTEAFF. The CDR3 nucleotides read TGCAGCGTTCACAGGGGCACTGAAGCTTTCTTT.